The 12 T cell receptor beta chains below were found in one sample sequenced in a study of PD-1 blockade in classical Hodgkin lymphoma. Autologous stem cell transplantation was followed by relapse in every patient, and brentuximab vedotin exposure varied. Assay used: immunoSEQ multiplex PCR; TCRdb lists only in-frame clones, some missing. The sample lists around 34,000 clones, just over 75% seen once, with under 20% in the top ten. The sample consisted of peripheral blood mononuclear cells (PBMCs), taken before the second cycle of nivolumab. All receptors derive from a human donor with classical Hodgkin lymphoma.

This chain uses TRBV28 with TRBJ1-4; 10 bases are shared with TRBD1. The CDR3 is made up of 15 amino acids. After removal of 2 bases from V and 7 bases from J, the junction contained 4 bases not matched to a gene. Germline CDR1 is MDHEN and CDR2 is SYDVKM. CDR3 amino acids: CASSLPTGGGEKLFF. The DNA of the CDR3 is TGTGCCAGCAGTTTACCGACAGGGGGCGGTGAAAAACTGTTTTTT.

The gene calls are TRBV2 and TRBJ2-7; 10 bases align to TRBD1. The germline V gene encodes CDR1 SNHLY and CDR2 FYNNEI. V dropped 7 bases and J dropped 4; count of bases not matched to a gene: 4. This CDR3 is 13 amino acids long. The CDR3 DNA sequence: TGTGCCAGCAACCCGGACAGGGGGTACGAGCAGTACTTC. This encodes CASNPDRGYEQYF.

V usage is TRBV4-3 and J usage is TRBJ1-1; D gene unclear. CDR1 and CDR2 from the germline V gene are LGHNA and YSLEER. V was cut by 0 bases and J by 3 bases, with 8 bases left in between. This CDR3 is built from 14 residues. This chain's CDR3 is CASSQEMAYTEAFF. The CDR3 DNA follows: TGCGCCAGCAGCCAAGAGATGGCATACACTGAAGCTTTCTTT.

CDR3 nucleotides: TGTGCTAGTGGTCACACCGGGACGGAATCCTACAATGAGCAGTTCTTC. Its translation is CASGHTGTESYNEQFF. The chain carries TRBV12-5 and TRBJ2-1, with D possibly being TRBD1 or TRBD2 (5 bases each). Trimming removed 5 bases at V and 1 base at J, with 15 bases between. Germline loops: CDR1 LGHNT, CDR2 FRNRAP. The CDR3 has 16 amino acids.

V is TRBV29-1 and J is TRBJ1-2; D is unclear. V lost 7 bases and J lost 1, with 22 bases in between. This CDR3 has 16 amino acids. From germline, CDR1 is SQVTM and CDR2 ANQGSEA. The CDR3 loop is CSASRQVAGINYGYTF. The CDR3 coding sequence is TGCAGCGCCAGCCGGCAGGTAGCTGGGATTAACTATGGCTACACCTTC.

The rearrangement uses TRBV30 and TRBJ2-7, with D possibly being TRBD2 (6 bases). V was cut by 0 bases and J by 3 bases, with 15 bases left in between. Germline V gene data show CDR1 as GTSNPN and CDR2 as SVGIG (reference sequence). There are 15 residues in the CDR3. CDR3 loop: CAWSVPGGYGYEQYF. The CDR3 DNA reads as TGTGCCTGGAGTGTACCTGGGGGGTATGGCTACGAGCAGTACTTC.

This clone has more than one count but fewer than ten. The chain joins TRBV18 to TRBJ2-7, with 8 nucleotides matching TRBD2. Germline values: CDR1 KGHSH, CDR2 LQKENI. This CDR3 has 16 amino acids. With 6 bases clipped from V and 3 bases from J, the junction kept 13 bases outside the gene matches. For the CDR3, the DNA is TGTGCCAGCTCGCCGGTGGGGGCGGGGGGAAACTACGAGCAGTACTTC. This translates into CASSPVGAGGNYEQYF.

This clone was seen only once. This chain uses TRBV19 with TRBJ2-1; D is perhaps TRBD1 or TRBD2 (7 bases each). Per the germline V gene, CDR1 is LNHDA and CDR2 is SQIVND (reference sequence). V gave up 4 bases and J gave up 2 bases, with 9 bases separating them. The CDR3 contains 14 residues. This chain's CDR3 is CASSTGGAYNEQFF. CDR3 nucleotides: TGTGCCAGTAGTACAGGGGGGGCCTACAATGAGCAGTTCTTC.

This clone was counted between two and nine times. The chain couples TRBV21-1 to TRBJ2-2; TRBD1 is taken as the D call from the table, unchecked against the DNA. TRBV21-1 constitutes a pseudogene. The CDR3 runs to 17 residues. CDR3 coding DNA: TGTGCCAGCAGCAAAGCGTCCGGGACATCGAACACCGGGGAGCTGTTTTTT. Its translation is CASSKASGTSNTGELFF.

This chain joins TRBV10-3 and TRBJ1-5; D is unclear. There are 16 residues in the CDR3. Germline V CDR1 and CDR2: ENHRY, SYGVKD. With 4 bases removed from V and 4 bases from J, the gap between germline ends came to 17 bases. CDR3: CAISGGGRLSNQPQHF. The CDR3 DNA reads TGTGCCATCAGTGGTGGAGGACGCCTATCAAATCAGCCCCAGCATTTT.

The genes are TRBV6-1 and TRBJ1-1; the D gene is possibly TRBD1 (6 bases). Trimming pared 7 bases from V and 3 bases from J, leaving 12 bases between. The CDR3 runs 13 residues. Germline assignment: CDR1 MNHNS and CDR2 SASEGT. The CDR3 DNA follows: TGTGCCAGCAAAAGGGGGAGGGACACTGAAGCTTTCTTT. Translated, it gives CASKRGRDTEAFF.

The chain joins TRBV5-4 to TRBJ2-5; TRBD2 agrees at 12 bases. The CDR3 runs 16 residues. From germline, CDR1 is SGHNT and CDR2 YYREEE (reference sequence). Trimming took 2 bases from V and 2 from J; bases not matched to a gene: 4. The CDR3 here is CASSLPSGGGQETQYF. CDR3 bases: TGTGCCAGCAGCTTACCTAGCGGGGGGGGTCAAGAGACCCAGTACTTC.